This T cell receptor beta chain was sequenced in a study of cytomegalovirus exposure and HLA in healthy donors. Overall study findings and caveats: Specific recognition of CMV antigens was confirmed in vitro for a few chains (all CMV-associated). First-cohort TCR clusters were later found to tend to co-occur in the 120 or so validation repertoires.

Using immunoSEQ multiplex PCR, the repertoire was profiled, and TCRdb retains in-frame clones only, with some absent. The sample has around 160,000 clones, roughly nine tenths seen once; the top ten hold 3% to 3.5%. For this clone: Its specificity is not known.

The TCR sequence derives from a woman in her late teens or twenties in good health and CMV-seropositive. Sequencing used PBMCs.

CDR3 nucleotide sequence: TGTGCCAGCAGTCCCACCCAGGACTCCTACGAGCAGTACTTC. Residues: CASSPTQDSYEQYF. This chain joins TRBV5-4 and TRBJ2-7; D remains ambiguous. This CDR3 has 14 amino acids. Germline assignment: CDR1 SGHNT and CDR2 YYREEE (reference sequence). V dropped 5 bases and J dropped 0 bases, with 12 bases sitting between them.